This T cell receptor (beta chain) was captured in a study of T cell repertoires and HLA-DP antigens. Study overall: Alloreactive CD4+ T cells targeted HLA-DP on transduced HeLa. Pre-culture CD4+ samples used 1,200 ng DNA versus around 200 ng for CD137+CD4+ sorts.

Primers targeted 54 TRBV and 13 TRBJ segments. Repertoires were generated with immunoSEQ multiplex PCR, while TCRdb's copy carries only in-frame clones and drops some. The table shows some 110,000 clones, with over 90% occurring only once. Of note for this clone: The antigen is unknown.

Trimming removed 6 bases from V and 2 bases from J; junction bases left unmatched: 4. There are 13 residues in the CDR3. The germline CDR1 and CDR2 sequences are MNHNS and SASEGT. The chain employs TRBV6-1 and TRBJ2-7; 7 nucleotides line up with TRBD1. The clonotype was recovered from a woman aged 18-29 years in good health and CMV-seronegative. The sequencing sample was made of CD4+ T cells from PBMCs. This CDR3 reads CASRSTGTYEQYF. CDR3 nucleotides: TGTGCCAGCAGATCGACAGGGACCTACGAGCAGTACTTC.